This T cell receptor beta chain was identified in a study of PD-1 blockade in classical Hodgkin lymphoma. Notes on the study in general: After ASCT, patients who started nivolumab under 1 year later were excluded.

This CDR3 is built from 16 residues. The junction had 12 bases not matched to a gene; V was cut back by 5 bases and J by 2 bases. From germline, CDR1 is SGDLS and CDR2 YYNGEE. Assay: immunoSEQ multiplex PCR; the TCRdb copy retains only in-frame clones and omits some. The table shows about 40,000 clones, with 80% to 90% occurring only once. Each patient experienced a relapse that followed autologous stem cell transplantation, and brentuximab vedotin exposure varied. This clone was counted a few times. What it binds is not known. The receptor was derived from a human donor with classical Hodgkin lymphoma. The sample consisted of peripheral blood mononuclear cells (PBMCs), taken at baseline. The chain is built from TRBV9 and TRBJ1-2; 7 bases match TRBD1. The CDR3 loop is CASSAPRQGPNYGYTF. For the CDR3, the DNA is TGTGCCAGCAGTGCACCCCGACAGGGACCCAACTATGGCTACACCTTC.